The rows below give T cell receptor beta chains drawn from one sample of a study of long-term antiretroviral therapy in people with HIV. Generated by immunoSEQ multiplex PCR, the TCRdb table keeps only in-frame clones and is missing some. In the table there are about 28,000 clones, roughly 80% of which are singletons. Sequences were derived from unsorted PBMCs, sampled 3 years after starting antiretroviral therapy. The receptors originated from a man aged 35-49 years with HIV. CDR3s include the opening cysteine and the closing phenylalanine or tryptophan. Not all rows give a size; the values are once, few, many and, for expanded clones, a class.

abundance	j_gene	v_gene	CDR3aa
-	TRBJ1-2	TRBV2	CASTGGAYYGYTF
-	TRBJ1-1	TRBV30	CAWSYSGNTEAFF
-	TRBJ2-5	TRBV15	CATSRDGPSGGYQETQYF
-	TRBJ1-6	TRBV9	CASSEGGQGFSPLHF
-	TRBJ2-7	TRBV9	CASSAGTGGDEQYF
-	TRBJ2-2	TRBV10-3	CAISETGYTGELFF
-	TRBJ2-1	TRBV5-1	CASATSGTSYNEQFF
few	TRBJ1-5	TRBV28	CASSPLGINQPQHF
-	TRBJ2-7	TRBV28	CASSRGAIYEQYF
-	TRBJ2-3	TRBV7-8	CASSPLIGTSGRDTQYF
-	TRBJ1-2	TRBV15	CATSSIRRDRGTYGYTF